This TCR beta chain was profiled in a study of T-cell reconstitution after alpha-beta-depleted transplantation in children (dated by TCRdb to 2016 to 2017). The study in broad terms: Using TCR repertoire profiling, the study followed T-cell immune reconstitution in a quantitative way in children after TCRalphabeta/CD19-depleted allogeneic hematopoietic cell transplantation.

About this clonotype: It has no known antigen specificity. Base qualities are not provided; no much larger clone lies one nucleotide away.

Libraries were prepared through PCR. Instrument used: Illumina HiSeq 2500. To normalize quantification of the TCRbeta repertoire, the TCR libraries were built with molecular barcoding that relied on unique molecular identifiers. TCRdb redid the processing of the public reads, applying fastp at Q25 and MiXCR, and retained in-frame beta chains. Each entry merges the rows of one CDR3 protein and shows their most common DNA and genes. This sample has 610,000 or so distinct CDR3 sequences in its table, and 25% to 30% of those were observed once. The leading ten clones occupy about a third of the sample. In the paper's terms, the treatment or condition label means: allogeneic hematopoietic cell transplantation with graft depleted of TCRalphabeta T cells and CD19 B cells. Transplant recipients were children who received TCRalphabeta/CD19-depleted allogeneic hematopoietic cell grafts. Here V drops 5 bases and J drops 2 bases, and the junction holds 5 bases not matched to any gene. From cysteine to phenylalanine, the CDR3 is 14 amino acids long. The entry retains the CDR3 DNA only, 42 bases that are in frame from base 1. CDR1 and CDR2 are drawn from the germline V gene (reference sequence): DFQATT, SNEGSKA.

What the research found in general, with its limitations: The high TCRbeta diversity at day 60 in some patients was ascribed to recipient T cells and intrathymic progenitors that had survived conditioning. The apparently early recovery of alphabetaT-cell counts about two months after transplant reportedly depended on only several hundred rapidly expanded clones that came from non-depleted graft cells. Hyperexpanded clone frequencies declined over subsequent months; after one year, T-cell counts and TCRbeta diversity were mostly attributed to newly produced T cells.

Recombination linked TRBV20-1 to TRBJ2-7, and TRBD2 matches 11 of the central bases. This TCR came from a boy in the first two years of life with Wiskott-Aldrich syndrome, due to receive a stem cell transplant. The sample consisted of PBMCs, taken before TCRalphabeta/CD19-depleted stem cell transplant. CDR3 reads: CSASTSGRPYEQYF. The nucleotide sequence is given as TGCAGTGCTTCAACTAGCGGGAGACCCTACGAGCAGTACTTC.